These T cell receptor beta chains were read from a single sample in a study of blood T cell repertoires in COVID-19. This table comes from immunoSEQ multiplex PCR, and its TCRdb copy is limited to in-frame clones, with some not included. The data show approximately 190,000 clones, around nine tenths seen once. What was sequenced was peripheral blood. The source is a woman aged 40 to 55 who had recovered from COVID-19. CDR3s include the opening cysteine and the closing phenylalanine or tryptophan. The D gene is left open where the match is weak. Not every row has a clone size; where given, it reads once, few, many or a size class.

j_call: TRBJ1-6; d_call: NA; v_call: TRBV18; clone_size: NA; cdr3_nt: TGTGCCAGCTCACCACGTTTTCGGACAGACGGGGTTTCACCCCTCCACTTT; cdr3_aa: CASSPRFRTDGVSPLHF
j_call: TRBJ2-7; d_call: TRBD1; v_call: TRBV7-2; clone_size: NA; cdr3_nt: TGTGCCAGCAGCTCCGGGACAGGGACATACGAGCAGTACTTC; cdr3_aa: CASSSGTGTYEQYF
j_call: TRBJ2-5; d_call: NA; v_call: TRBV4-2; clone_size: NA; cdr3_nt: TGTGCCAGCAGCCAACTGGACAGAGACCAAGAGACCCAGTACTTC; cdr3_aa: CASSQLDRDQETQYF
j_call: TRBJ2-3; d_call: TRBD2; v_call: TRBV7-9; clone_size: NA; cdr3_nt: TGTGCCAGCAGCCAACCCCGGACTAGTTCGGGAGCAGATACGCAGTATTTT; cdr3_aa: CASSQPRTSSGADTQYF
j_call: TRBJ2-5; d_call: TRBD2; v_call: TRBV3-1/TRBV3-2; clone_size: NA; cdr3_nt: TGTGCCAGCAGCCTACTAGCGGGAGGACGGGGCCAAGAGACCCAGTACTTC; cdr3_aa: CASSLLAGGRGQETQYF
j_call: TRBJ1-3; d_call: NA; v_call: TRBV7-9; clone_size: NA; cdr3_nt: TGTGCCAGCAGCTCCGCATCCTGGTCGTCGGTCGGAAACACCATATATTTT; cdr3_aa: CASSSASWSSVGNTIYF
j_call: TRBJ2-5; d_call: NA; v_call: TRBV5-1; clone_size: once; cdr3_nt: TGCGCCAGCAGCTATGCCCCCGGAGAGACCCAGTACTTC; cdr3_aa: CASSYAPGETQYF
j_call: TRBJ1-4; d_call: NA; v_call: TRBV28; clone_size: NA; cdr3_nt: TGTGCCACCGTAGCCCCCAGGGGCCGTAATGAAAAACTGTTTTTT; cdr3_aa: CATVAPRGRNEKLFF
j_call: TRBJ2-2; d_call: TRBD2; v_call: TRBV6-6; clone_size: NA; cdr3_nt: TGTGCCAGCAGTTCCCGCGGAGGGAGGGCCGGGGAGCTGTTTTTT; cdr3_aa: CASSSRGGRAGELFF
j_call: TRBJ1-6; d_call: NA; v_call: TRBV5-1; clone_size: NA; cdr3_nt: TGCGCCAGCAGCTTTACAGGGATAAATTTACCCCTCCACTTT; cdr3_aa: CASSFTGINLPLHF
j_call: TRBJ2-1; d_call: TRBD2; v_call: TRBV5-6; clone_size: NA; cdr3_nt: TGTGCCAGCAGCTTGGGGCTAGCGGGAGGGTTTAGTGAGCAGTTCTTC; cdr3_aa: CASSLGLAGGFSEQFF
j_call: TRBJ2-7; d_call: TRBD2; v_call: TRBV18; clone_size: NA; cdr3_nt: TGTGCCAGCTCACCTCAGCGGGAGGACGAGCAGTACTTC; cdr3_aa: CASSPQREDEQYF
j_call: TRBJ2-1; d_call: NA; v_call: TRBV3-1/TRBV3-2; clone_size: NA; cdr3_nt: TGTGCCAGCAGCCAAGATGCAGGGGACAATGAGCAGTTCTTC; cdr3_aa: CASSQDAGDNEQFF
j_call: TRBJ2-1; d_call: TRBD2; v_call: TRBV28; clone_size: NA; cdr3_nt: TGTGCCAGCAGCGGGAGGAATGAGCAGTTCTTC; cdr3_aa: CASSGRNEQFF
j_call: TRBJ2-1; d_call: NA; v_call: TRBV4-3; clone_size: NA; cdr3_nt: TGCGCCAGCAGCCAAGACTGGGCAGAGTCGTTCGCCTTCTTC; cdr3_aa: CASSQDWAESFAFF
j_call: TRBJ1-1; d_call: NA; v_call: TRBV15; clone_size: NA; cdr3_nt: TGTGCCACCCAACCGCGGGGGGATGACACTGAAGCTTTCTTT; cdr3_aa: CATQPRGDDTEAFF
j_call: TRBJ2-7; d_call: TRBD1; v_call: TRBV18; clone_size: few; cdr3_nt: TGTGCCAGCTCACCGATGGGACAGGAGAACTACGAGCAGTACTTC; cdr3_aa: CASSPMGQENYEQYF
j_call: TRBJ2-7; d_call: NA; v_call: TRBV2; clone_size: few; cdr3_nt: TGTGCCAGCAGTGAAGCCCCAGCAGGTGGAAGAGACGAGCAGTACTTC; cdr3_aa: CASSEAPAGGRDEQYF
j_call: TRBJ2-1; d_call: TRBD2; v_call: TRBV6-5; clone_size: NA; cdr3_nt: TGTGCCAGCAGTTATTACACGGGAGGCCCGGGTGAGCAGTTCTTC; cdr3_aa: CASSYYTGGPGEQFF
j_call: TRBJ1-4; d_call: TRBD1; v_call: TRBV5-1; clone_size: NA; cdr3_nt: TGCGCCAGCAGCACGACAGCGGCGCCGGGACAGGGGAGTGAAAAACTGTTTTTT; cdr3_aa: CASSTTAAPGQGSEKLFF
j_call: TRBJ2-5; d_call: NA; v_call: TRBV5-1; clone_size: NA; cdr3_nt: TGCGCCAGCAGCTTGGATGCAGGCCAAGAGACCCAGTACTTC; cdr3_aa: CASSLDAGQETQYF
j_call: TRBJ2-2; d_call: TRBD1; v_call: TRBV5-1; clone_size: NA; cdr3_nt: TGCGCCAGCAGCTTCGGGACAGCAGATTACGGGGAGCTGTTTTTT; cdr3_aa: CASSFGTADYGELFF
j_call: TRBJ2-1; d_call: TRBD2; v_call: TRBV7-9; clone_size: NA; cdr3_nt: TGTGCCAGCAGCCCGGGACTAGCTTACAATGAGCAGTTCTTC; cdr3_aa: CASSPGLAYNEQFF
j_call: TRBJ2-1; d_call: NA; v_call: TRBV7-9; clone_size: NA; cdr3_nt: TGTGCCAGCAGCTTCAACAGGGTTCCCTACAATGAGCAGTTCTTC; cdr3_aa: CASSFNRVPYNEQFF
j_call: TRBJ1-6; d_call: NA; v_call: TRBV5-1; clone_size: NA; cdr3_nt: TGCGCCAGCAGCTTGGAACTGCATATAGATTCACCCCTCCACTTT; cdr3_aa: CASSLELHIDSPLHF
j_call: TRBJ1-2; d_call: TRBD1; v_call: TRBV29-1; clone_size: NA; cdr3_nt: TGCAGCGTTGAACTGACAGGGCTGAATGGCTACACCTTC; cdr3_aa: CSVELTGLNGYTF
j_call: TRBJ1-2; d_call: TRBD1; v_call: TRBV28; clone_size: NA; cdr3_nt: TGTGCCAGCAGTACCACCGGGACAGGGGGCAGTGGCTACACCTTC; cdr3_aa: CASSTTGTGGSGYTF
j_call: TRBJ2-2; d_call: NA; v_call: TRBV19; clone_size: NA; cdr3_nt: TGTGCCAGTACTGAAGACAGAAACACCGGGGAGCTGTTTTTT; cdr3_aa: CASTEDRNTGELFF
j_call: TRBJ2-7; d_call: NA; v_call: TRBV5-1; clone_size: NA; cdr3_nt: TGCGCCAGCAGCTTGGGGACAGACTCCTACGAGCAGTACTTC; cdr3_aa: CASSLGTDSYEQYF
j_call: TRBJ2-3; d_call: NA; v_call: TRBV6-2/TRBV6-3; clone_size: NA; cdr3_nt: TGTGCCAGCAGTCAGCTAGCTAACAGTGGCACAGATACGCAGTATTTT; cdr3_aa: CASSQLANSGTDTQYF
j_call: TRBJ1-5; d_call: NA; v_call: TRBV7-2; clone_size: NA; cdr3_nt: TGTGCCAGCAGCTTAGGAGGTTTCGGACAGTCTAGCAATCAGCCCCAGCATTTT; cdr3_aa: CASSLGGFGQSSNQPQHF